The clone carrying this TCR beta chain was observed many times. CMV status came from CD4+ T cell IFNgamma after overnight CMV lysate stimulation of fresh PBMCs. CD8 T cells were positively selected from what remained after CD4 positive selection. Cells stained for CD3, CD4, CD8, CD45RA, CD27 and viability were sorted into four CD45RA/CD27 subsets. The CDR3 spans 15 residues. Germline loops: CDR1 SNHLY, CDR2 FYNNEI. V dropped 7 bases and J dropped 8; count of bases not matched to a gene: 10. The beta constant-region primer was an equimolar mix of two oligonucleotides covering TRBC1 and TRBC2. Ligation attached a single-stranded oligonucleotide with a 12-nucleotide UMI and the SP2 primer to the cDNA 3' end. TCRdb re-derived calls from the UMI-ligation and nested PCR reads in MiXCR, one entry per CDR3 protein. The sample contains 100,000 or so distinct CDR3 sequences, 7% of which appear only once. This record comes from a study of naive and memory T cell subsets.

The clonotype was recovered from a human donor in good health. Sequences were obtained from central memory CD4+ T cells from blood. The V call is TRBV2, the J call TRBJ1-6; 8 bases match TRBD1. The CDR3 spells CASTRTGSPDSPLHF. The CDR3 nucleotides read TGTGCCAGCACAAGGACAGGGTCTCCGGATTCACCCCTCCACTTT. Filled out from reference TRBV2 and TRBJ1-6, the complete variable domain reads EPEVTQTPSHQVTQMGQEVILRCVPISNHLYFYWYRQILGQKVEFLVSFYNNEISEKSEIFDDQFSVERPDGSNFTLKIRSTKLEDSAMYFCASTRTGSPDSPLHFGNGTRLTVT.